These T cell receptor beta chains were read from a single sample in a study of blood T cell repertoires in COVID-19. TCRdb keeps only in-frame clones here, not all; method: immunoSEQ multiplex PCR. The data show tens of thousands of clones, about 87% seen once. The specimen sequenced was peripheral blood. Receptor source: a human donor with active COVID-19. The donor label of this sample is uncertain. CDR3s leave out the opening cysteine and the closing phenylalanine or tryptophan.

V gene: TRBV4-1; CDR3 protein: ASSQDPTGNSYGYT
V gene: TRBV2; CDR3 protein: ASSPGLAGGLGEQY
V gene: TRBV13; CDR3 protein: ASSLGFSGRADTQY
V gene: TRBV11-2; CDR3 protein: ASSMGQGGDTIY
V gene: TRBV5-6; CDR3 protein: ASSFVSYEQY
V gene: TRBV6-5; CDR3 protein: ASSSVGSGREQY
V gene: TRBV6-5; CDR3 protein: ATSSWGQSSYEQY
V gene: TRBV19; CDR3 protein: ASSGATGPLYGYT
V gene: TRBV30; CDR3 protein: AWGILGVGQPQH
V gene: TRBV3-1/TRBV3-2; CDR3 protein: ASSPFGGKNTEAF
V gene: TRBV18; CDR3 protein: ASSPAGVSGEKLF
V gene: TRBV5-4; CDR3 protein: ASSTTTGPSPLH
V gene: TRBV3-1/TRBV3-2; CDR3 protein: ASSQSLGPYNEQF
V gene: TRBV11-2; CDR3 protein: ASSAEYGINAF
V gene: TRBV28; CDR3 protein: ASAPGNQPQH
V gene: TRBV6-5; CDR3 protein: ASSYPTGGSGELF
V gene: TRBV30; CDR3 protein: AIGHNNNYGYT
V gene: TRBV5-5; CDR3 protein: ASSLGGDGRRNEQF
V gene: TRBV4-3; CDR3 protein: ASSQDMPRPNTEAF
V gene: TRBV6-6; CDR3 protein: ASSYSSGQEGEQF
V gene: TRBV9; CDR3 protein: ASSPRSTNPRGYT
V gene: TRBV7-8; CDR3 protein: ASKGDRGFGSPLH
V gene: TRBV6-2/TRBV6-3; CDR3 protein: ASSRRYGGSPYEQY
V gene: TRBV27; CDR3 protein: ASSSPSAGGFYEQY
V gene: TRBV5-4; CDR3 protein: ASSLEGQGRTEAF
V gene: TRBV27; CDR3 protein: ASSLGIQGSTDTQY
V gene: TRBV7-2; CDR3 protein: ASSLRSGGSIYEQY
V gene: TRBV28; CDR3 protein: ASRVGGGYNSPLH
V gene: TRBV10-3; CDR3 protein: AISESAEETQY
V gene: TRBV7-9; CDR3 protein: ASSFSGTGIEQY
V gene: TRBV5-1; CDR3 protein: ASSRTSGSYNEQF
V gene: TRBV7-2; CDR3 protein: ASSLGRGSYNEQF
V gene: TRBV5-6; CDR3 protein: ASSLQDNEQF
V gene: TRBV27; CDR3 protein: ASSIGYGRAWNEQF
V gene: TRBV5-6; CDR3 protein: ASSLAGDPNYGYT
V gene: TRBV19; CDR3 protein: ASSFRDNEQY
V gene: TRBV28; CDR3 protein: ASYRGPYEQY
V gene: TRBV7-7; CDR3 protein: ASSLEGLAGSSYEQY
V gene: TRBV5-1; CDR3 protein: ASSFSGQGFGEQY
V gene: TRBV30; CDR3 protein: AWRSPRTGGFEQY